Listed here is a single T cell receptor beta chain. What it binds is unknown. The protocol was immunoSEQ multiplex PCR, while the TCRdb copy is restricted to in-frame clones and leaves out a portion. The table has tens of thousands of clones, more than 75% seen once; the top ten hold approximately 4.8%. This record belongs to a study of memory CD4+ T cells and cytomegalovirus serostatus. The V and J ends lost 2 bases and 0 bases respectively, with 17 bases between them. The CDR3 extends over 17 amino acids. Germline values: CDR1 SGHNT, CDR2 YYREEE (reference sequence). Study findings and constraints: The CMV-associated TCR signature appears largely within the CD4+ memory repertoire.

Single viable CD3+CD4+CD8-CD45RO+ cells were sorted as the memory CD4+ T cells. Positive selection with CD4 microbeads enriched total CD4+ T cells. The sequence derives from an adult in good health and CMV-seropositive. The sample comprised memory CD4+ T cells from blood. The chain is built from TRBV5-4 and TRBJ1-1; no firm D call. CDR3 DNA: TGTGCCAGCAGCTTCGACCCCAGTTCTTATATGAACACTGAAGCTTTCTTT. This gives the protein CASSFDPSSYMNTEAFF.